This entry lists 21 T cell receptor beta chains sequenced from one sample in a study of post-analysis software for immune sequencing data. Prepared libraries of TCR beta cDNA carried unique molecular identifiers. TCRdb ran MiXCR on the PCR reads and lists one entry per CDR3 protein. The sample consists of roughly 570,000 distinct CDR3 sequences, 34% of them appearing once. What these receptors recognize is not known. Whole-study results and caveats: Among about 5 TRBV segments more frequent in patients than controls were TRBV5-6, TRBV5-1 and TRBV20-1.

The material sequenced was blood. The receptors were gathered from a girl aged 2-17 years with multiple sclerosis.

This chain joins TRBV12-3 or TRBV12-4 and TRBJ2-1, with D uncertain. V was pared by 6 bases and J by 10 bases, with 10 bases between. The CDR3 totals 11 residues. CDR3 in DNA: TGTGCCAGCAGCCCGAAACAGGAGCAGTTCTTC. Protein: CASSPKQEQFF.

The V and J genes are TRBV7-9 and TRBJ1-2, with D maybe TRBD1 (5 bases). This CDR3 has 13 amino acids. Per germline, CDR1 SEHNR and CDR2 FQNEAQ (reference sequence). The ends were cut back, 4 bases at V and 5 bases at J, with 11 bases in the middle. CDR3 DNA sequence: TGTGCCAGCAGCTCGAAGGGGAAATATGGCTACACCTTC. It codes for CASSSKGKYGYTF.

This clonotype was detected a few times. The chain combines TRBV6-2 or TRBV6-3 with TRBJ2-7; TRBD1 aligns across 9 bases. Germline assignment: CDR1 MNHEY and CDR2 SVGEGT. This CDR3 is 14 amino acids long. Trimming cost V 5 bases and J 4 bases; bases outside gene matches: 6. CDR3 nucleotide sequence: TGTGCCAGCAGTCCAATACAGGGGGCGTACGAGCAGTACTTC. Amino acids: CASSPIQGAYEQYF.

This chain joins TRBV20-1 and TRBJ2-3; D is undetermined. Germline CDR1 reads DFQATT; CDR2 reads SNEGSKA (reference sequence). CDR3 size: 16 residues. V gave up 0 bases and J gave up 4 bases, with 17 bases separating them. The CDR3 reads CSARDQVGSWPDTQYF. The CDR3 DNA follows: TGCAGTGCTAGAGATCAAGTGGGGTCGTGGCCAGATACGCAGTATTTT.

The J gene is TRBJ2-4, the V gene TRBV10-3; 8 nucleotides align to TRBD1. The DNA end lines up better with TRBJ2-7; the J call may be wrong. The germline gives CDR1 ENHRY, CDR2 SYGVKD. The CDR3 extends over 15 amino acids. The CDR3 DNA reads as TGTGCCATCGGTTGGGGACAGGAAGCGGGCTACGAGCAGTACTTC. Translated: CAIGWGQEAGYEQYF.

This clonotype occurred a few times. The CDR3 loop reads CASEPSLRITEAFF. Here the CDR3 DNA reads TGTGCCAGCGAACCCTCCCTCAGAATCACTGAAGCTTTCTTT. The V gene is TRBV7-9, the J gene TRBJ1-1; D remains unclear. This CDR3 region has 14 residues. CDR1 and CDR2 (germline): SEHNR, FQNEAQ (reference sequence). V was clipped by 8 bases and J by 4 bases, with 17 bases between them.

This clonotype was seen repeatedly, ten times or more. The chain uses TRBV12-3 or TRBV12-4 and TRBJ2-1; possible D gene TRBD1, 6 bases. V lost 4 bases, J lost 9 bases, and 13 bases lay in between. The CDR3 contains 13 residues. The CDR3: CASSSVQGGEQFF. DNA of the CDR3: TGTGCCAGCAGTTCGGTACAGGGTGGTGAGCAGTTCTTC.

Turning to this clonotype: One end of the junction does not line up with germline, which may come from a read error. This chain connects TRBV5-6 to TRBJ1-4; 9 positions agree with TRBD1. The CDR3 extends over 17 amino acids. Germline CDR1 reads SGHDT; CDR2 reads YYEEEE. In DNA form, the CDR3 reads TGTGCCAGCAGTTCAGACAGGGGGTCATCAACTAATGAAAAACGGTTTTTT. The encoded protein is CASSSDRGSSTNEKRFF.

The chain couples TRBV9 to TRBJ2-7; D gene ambiguous. CDR1 SGDLS and CDR2 YYNGEE come from the germline V gene. The CDR3 is 15 residues long. V lost 0 bases to trimming and J lost 0 bases, with 10 bases between them. CDR3 nucleotides: TGTGCCAGCAGCGTAGATGGGTCCTCCTCCTACGAGCAGTACTTC. Its protein is CASSVDGSSSYEQYF.

This sequence joins TRBV20-1 and TRBJ2-1; D call uncertain. Per the germline V gene, CDR1 is DFQATT and CDR2 is SNEGSKA (reference sequence). Trimming took 2 bases from V and 7 from J, leaving 24 bases between them. This CDR3 is 17 amino acids long. CDR3 loop: CSARPPPLVVGRNEQFF. The CDR3 DNA reads as TGCAGTGCTAGACCCCCTCCTCTTGTAGTGGGTAGGAATGAGCAGTTCTTC.

This rearrangement joins TRBV4-1 to TRBJ2-5, with D unclear. The CDR3 is 15 residues long. Germline V gene lookup returns CDR1 MGHRA and CDR2 YSYEKL. V dropped 3 bases and J dropped 5 bases, with 16 bases sitting between them. In DNA form, the CDR3 reads TGCGCCAGCAGCCATGGGGAATCCCGGCGGGAGACCCAGTACTTC. It specifies CASSHGESRRETQYF.

The chain's CDR3 is CASSSRQASRATDTQYF. Written as DNA, the CDR3 is TGTGCCAGCAGCTCCCGACAGGCCTCGCGGGCCACAGATACGCAGTATTTT. This rearrangement joins TRBV11-2 to TRBJ2-3; D perhaps matches TRBD1 (6 bases). V was shortened by 4 bases and J by 2 bases, with 19 bases between the two germline ends. This CDR3 spans 17 amino acids. CDR1 is SGHAT, CDR2 FQNNGV, per germline.

The chain joins TRBV10-3 to TRBJ1-5; no clear D. The CDR3 has 15 residues. Germline lookup yields CDR1 ENHRY and CDR2 SYGVKD. The ends were cut back, 8 bases at V and 2 bases at J, with 16 bases in the middle. CDR3 DNA: TGTGCCATCTCTCCGTCCGGGGTGGGCAATCAGCCCCAGCATTTT. It is translated as CAISPSGVGNQPQHF.

This clonotype showed up just a few times. The chain joins TRBV29-1 to TRBJ2-3, with D tentatively TRBD2 (6 bases). This CDR3 contains 14 residues. CDR1 is SQVTM, CDR2 ANQGSEA, per germline. V was pared by 7 bases and J by 0 bases, with 14 bases between. For the CDR3, the DNA is TGCAGCGCGGGGGACTCCCCGAGCACAGATACGCAGTATTTT. The encoded protein is CSAGDSPSTDTQYF.

This chain links TRBV3-1 with TRBJ1-6; D gene ambiguous. The germline gives CDR1 LGHDT, CDR2 YNNKEL (reference sequence). The germline V and J ends were trimmed by 3 bases and 7 bases, with 4 bases remaining between them. The CDR3 consists of 12 residues. The CDR3 sequence: CASSHGNSPLHF. The CDR3 DNA sequence: TGTGCCAGCAGCCATGGGAATTCACCCCTCCACTTT.

A word on this clonotype: The germline gene is not matched at one end of the junction; a read error may be the cause. The gene calls are TRBV7-9 and TRBJ2-4, with no clear D. CDR3 length: 16 residues. From germline, CDR1 is SEHNR and CDR2 FQNEAQ (reference sequence). CDR3 amino acids: CAGSLEVLSAKNIQYF. Written as DNA, the CDR3 is TGTGCCGGCAGCTTAGAGGTACTAAGCGCCAAAAACATTCAGTACTTC. The full variable domain, rest sourced from reference TRBV7-9 and TRBJ2-4, is DTGVSQNPRHKITKRGQNVTFRCDPISEHNRLYWYRQTLGQGPEFLTYFQNEAQLEKSRLLSDRFSAERPKGSFSTLEIQRTEQGDSAMYLCAGSLEVLSAKNIQYFGAGTRLSVL.

This clonotype was counted at least ten times. The chain links TRBV12-3 or TRBV12-4 to TRBJ2-7; 15 bases map to TRBD2. The CDR3 consists of 15 residues. Germline trimming cut 6 bases from V and 7 bases from J; bases unmatched to any gene: 7. CDR3 region: CASSRGLAGGFEQYF. In DNA, the CDR3 is TGTGCCAGCAGCCGAGGACTAGCGGGGGGGTTTGAGCAGTACTTC.

The J gene is TRBJ1-1, the V gene TRBV5-5, with TRBD1 as a possible D gene (5 bases). The germline V gene has CDR1 SGHKS and CDR2 YYEKEE (reference sequence). This CDR3 contains 18 residues. V shed 0 bases and J shed 0 bases, with 18 bases lying between them. The CDR3 sequence: CASSLDVTRALMNTEAFF. CDR3 sequence (DNA): TGTGCCAGCAGCTTGGACGTGACCAGGGCACTCATGAACACTGAAGCTTTCTTT.

This clonotype turned up a few times. The chain uses TRBV20-1 and TRBJ2-1; D is possibly TRBD2 (6 bases). CDR3 length: 15 residues. The germline CDR1 and CDR2 sequences are DFQATT and SNEGSKA (reference sequence). The ends were cut back, 6 bases at V and 2 bases at J, with 17 bases in the middle. The CDR3 sequence: CSAQTRRGAYNEQFF. The CDR3 nucleotides are TGCAGTGCCCAGACAAGACGCGGGGCCTACAATGAGCAGTTCTTC.

The J gene is TRBJ2-2, the V gene TRBV20-1; 13 positions agree with TRBD2. J gave up 5 bases and V 1 base, and 7 bases lay outside the gene matches. The CDR3 is made up of 17 amino acids. From germline, CDR1 is DFQATT and CDR2 SNEGSKA (reference sequence). CDR3 sequence: CSARVTSGGARTGELFF. The CDR3 DNA is TGCAGTGCTAGAGTCACTAGCGGGGGGGCCAGGACCGGGGAGCTGTTTTTT.

The table lists this clonotype with a few counts. CDR3 in DNA: TGCAGTGCTAATAGGGTCTCTGGAACTAACTATGGCTACACCTTC. This sequence encodes CSANRVSGTNYGYTF. The chain is built from TRBV20-1 and TRBJ1-2; unclear D gene. The germline gives CDR1 DFQATT, CDR2 SNEGSKA (reference sequence). The CDR3 consists of 15 residues. V lost 4 bases, J lost 0 bases, and 15 bases lay in between.